This T cell receptor (beta chain) was sequenced in a study of OX40 agonist ivuxolimab in advanced cancers. The data were produced by immunoSEQ multiplex PCR, yet TCRdb's version contains in-frame clones alone and is incomplete. This table holds about 80,000 clones, around nine tenths found once. The CDR3 is 17 amino acids. V shed 1 base and J 5 bases; nucleotides not matched to a gene: 14. Per the germline V gene, CDR1 is SGHRS and CDR2 is YFSETQ. The table lists this clone with a count of one. The target antigen is unknown. Overall study findings and caveats: Researchers did not establish what antigens the expanded peripheral T cells target. The study observed clonal expansion of CD4+ and CD8+ blood T cells by week 6 at 0.1 to 3.0 mg/kg.

The source material was CD4+ or CD8+ T cells sorted from blood, sampled in a trial of the OX40 agonist ivuxolimab. The origin of this receptor is an adult with an advanced solid tumor such as melanoma, head and neck, liver or kidney cancer. The chain is built from TRBV5-1 and TRBJ2-7, with 8 bases matching TRBD1. The CDR3 DNA reads as TGCGCCAGCAGCTTGCGGGCAGGGGGCGCGTCTATCAACGAGCAGTACTTC. Protein: CASSLRAGGASINEQYF.